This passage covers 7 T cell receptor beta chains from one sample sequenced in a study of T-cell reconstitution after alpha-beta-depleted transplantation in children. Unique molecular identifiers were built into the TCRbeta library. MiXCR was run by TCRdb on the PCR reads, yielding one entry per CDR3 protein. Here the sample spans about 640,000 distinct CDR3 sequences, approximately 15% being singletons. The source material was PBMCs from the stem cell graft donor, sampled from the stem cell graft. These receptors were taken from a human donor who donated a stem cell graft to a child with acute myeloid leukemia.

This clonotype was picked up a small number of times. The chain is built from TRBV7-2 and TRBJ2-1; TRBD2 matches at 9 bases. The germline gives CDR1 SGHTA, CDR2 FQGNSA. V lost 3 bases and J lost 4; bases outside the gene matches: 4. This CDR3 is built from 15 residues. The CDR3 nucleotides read TGTGCCAGCAGCTTCGTAGCGGGGGAATACAATGAGCAGTTCTTC. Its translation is CASSFVAGEYNEQFF.

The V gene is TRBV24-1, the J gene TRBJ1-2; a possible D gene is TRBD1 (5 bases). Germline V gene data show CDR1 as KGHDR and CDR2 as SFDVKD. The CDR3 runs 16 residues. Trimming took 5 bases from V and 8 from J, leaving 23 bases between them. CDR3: CATSGLGHGNEEGYTF. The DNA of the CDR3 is TGTGCCACCAGTGGGTTAGGACACGGGAACGAGGAAGGCTACACCTTC.

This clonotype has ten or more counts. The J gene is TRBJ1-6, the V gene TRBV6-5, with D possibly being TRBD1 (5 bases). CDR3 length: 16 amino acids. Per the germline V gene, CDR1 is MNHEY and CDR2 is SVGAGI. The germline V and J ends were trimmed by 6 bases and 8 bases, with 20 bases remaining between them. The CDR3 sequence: CASSRSNIRGHSPLHF. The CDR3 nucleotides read TGTGCCAGCAGCCGATCCAACATCCGGGGCCATTCACCCCTCCACTTT.

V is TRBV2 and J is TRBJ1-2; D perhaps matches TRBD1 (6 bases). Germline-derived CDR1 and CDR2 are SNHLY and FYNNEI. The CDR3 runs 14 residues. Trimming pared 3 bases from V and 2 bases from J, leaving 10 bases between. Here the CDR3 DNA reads TGTGCCAGCAGTGACAGGGGTGCGAACTATGGCTACACCTTC. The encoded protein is CASSDRGANYGYTF.

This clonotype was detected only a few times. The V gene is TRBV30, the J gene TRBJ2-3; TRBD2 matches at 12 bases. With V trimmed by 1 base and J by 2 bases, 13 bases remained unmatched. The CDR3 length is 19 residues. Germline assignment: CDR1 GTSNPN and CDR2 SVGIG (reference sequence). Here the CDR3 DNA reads TGTGCCTGGAGTGGGGGTCTATGGACTAGCGGGGCTGTCACAGATACGCAGTATTTT. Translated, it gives CAWSGGLWTSGAVTDTQYF. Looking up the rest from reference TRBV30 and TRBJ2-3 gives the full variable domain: SQTIHQWPATLVQPVGSPLSLECTVEGTSNPNLYWYRQAAGRGLQLLFYSVGIGQISSEVPQNLSASRPQDRQFILSSKKLLLSDSGFYLCAWSGGLWTSGAVTDTQYFGPGTRLTVL.

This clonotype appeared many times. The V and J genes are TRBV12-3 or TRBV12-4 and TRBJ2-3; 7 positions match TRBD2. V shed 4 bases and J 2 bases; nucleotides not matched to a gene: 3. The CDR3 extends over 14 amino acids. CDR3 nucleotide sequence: TGTGCCAGCAGTTCTCGGGGGGACACAGATACGCAGTATTTT. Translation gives CASSSRGDTDTQYF.

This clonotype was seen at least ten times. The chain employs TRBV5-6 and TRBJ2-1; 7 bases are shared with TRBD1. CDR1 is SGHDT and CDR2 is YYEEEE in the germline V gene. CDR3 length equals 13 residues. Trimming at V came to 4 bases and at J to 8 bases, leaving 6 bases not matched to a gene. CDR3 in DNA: TGTGCCAGCAGCCCCGACAGGGTCGATGAGCAGTTCTTC. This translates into CASSPDRVDEQFF.